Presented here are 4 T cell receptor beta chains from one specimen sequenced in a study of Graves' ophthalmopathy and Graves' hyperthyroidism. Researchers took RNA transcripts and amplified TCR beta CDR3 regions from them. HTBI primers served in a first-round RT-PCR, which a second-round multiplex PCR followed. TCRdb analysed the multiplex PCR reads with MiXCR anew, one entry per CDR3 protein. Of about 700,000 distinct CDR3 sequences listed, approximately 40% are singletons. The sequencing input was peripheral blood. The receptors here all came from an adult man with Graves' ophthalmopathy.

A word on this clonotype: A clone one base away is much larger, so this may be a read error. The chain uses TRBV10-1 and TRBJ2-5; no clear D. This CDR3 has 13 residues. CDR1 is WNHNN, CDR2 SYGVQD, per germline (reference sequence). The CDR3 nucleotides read TGCGGTGCTAGAGTGGTCAGAGAAGAGACCCAGTACTTC. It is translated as CGARVVREETQYF.

The CDR3 is CASAPTGLGQPQHF. CDR3 nucleotides: TGTGCTAGTGCCCCGACAGGGTTGGGTCAGCCCCAGCATTTT. J is TRBJ1-5 and V is TRBV12-3 or TRBV12-4, with TRBD1 identical over 7 bases. The CDR3 loop spans 14 amino acids.

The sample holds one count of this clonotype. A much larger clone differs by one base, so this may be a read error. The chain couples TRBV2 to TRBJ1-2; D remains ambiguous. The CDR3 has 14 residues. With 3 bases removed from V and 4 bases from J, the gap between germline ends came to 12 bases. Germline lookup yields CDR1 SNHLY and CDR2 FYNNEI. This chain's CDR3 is CASSDGSSGYGYTF. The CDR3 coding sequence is TGTGCCAGCAGTGATGGGTCTAGTGGCTATGGCTACACCTTC.

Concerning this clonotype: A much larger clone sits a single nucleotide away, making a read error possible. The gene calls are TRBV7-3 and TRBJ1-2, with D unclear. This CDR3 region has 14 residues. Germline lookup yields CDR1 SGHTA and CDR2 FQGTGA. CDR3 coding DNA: TGTGCCAGCAGCTTACTAGGGCCCGACTATGGCTACGCCTTC. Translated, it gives CASSLLGPDYGYAF.